The 22 T cell receptor beta chains presented below share a single source sample, sequenced in a study of blood T cells in healthy people across ages. Through a sample-barcoded 5' primer and a J-beta primer mix, a second PCR was run for roughly 6 to 12 cycles. Each CDR3 protein gets one entry after TCRdb re-called the 5' RACE reads with MiXCR. This table has fewer than 1,000,000 distinct CDR3 sequences, about 42% appearing once. Sequencing was carried out using blood. All receptors come from a man between 60 and 75 years old in good health.

The V gene is TRBV20-1, the J gene TRBJ1-1, with D uncertain. V lost 6 bases and J lost 4, with 12 bases in between. Germline CDR1 and CDR2: DFQATT and SNEGSKA (reference sequence). CDR3 length equals 12 residues. The CDR3 nucleotides read TGCAGTGCCCCCCGCGTCCCCACTGAAGCTTTCTTT. Protein product: CSAPRVPTEAFF.

The chain combines TRBV12-3 or TRBV12-4 with TRBJ2-3; D is unclear. V lost 6 bases, J lost 0 bases, and 7 bases lay in between. This CDR3 spans 13 amino acids. The CDR3 reads CASRPYSTDTQYF. DNA for the CDR3: TGTGCCAGCAGACCTTACAGCACAGATACGCAGTATTTT.

The chain uses TRBV20-1 and TRBJ2-3; 9 bases are shared with TRBD2. Per the germline V gene, CDR1 is DFQATT and CDR2 is SNEGSKA (reference sequence). The CDR3 has 17 amino acids. V trimming: 0 bases; J trimming: 0 bases; junction bases outside the gene matches: 7. In nucleotides, the CDR3 is TGCAGTGCTAGAGATCCCGGGACTAGCCAAAGCACAGATACGCAGTATTTT. Amino acid sequence: CSARDPGTSQSTDTQYF.

This clonotype was seen a handful of times. This chain uses TRBV5-1 with TRBJ2-1, with D unclear. V lost 0 bases and J 4 bases, leaving 8 bases between the germline ends. CDR3 length: 14 residues. Germline values: CDR1 SGHRS, CDR2 YFSETQ. As DNA, the CDR3 is TGCGCCAGCAGCTTGGTCCCGATTTACAATGAGCAGTTCTTC. Amino acid sequence: CASSLVPIYNEQFF.

The rearrangement joins TRBV20-1 to TRBJ2-7; either TRBD1 or TRBD2 may supply D (5 bases each). The germline CDR1 and CDR2 sequences are DFQATT and SNEGSKA (reference sequence). CDR3 length: 14 amino acids. Trimming removed 6 bases at V and 7 bases at J, with 22 bases between. The CDR3 reads CSAMGDGEVGEQYF. The DNA of the CDR3 is TGCAGTGCCATGGGGGACGGTGAAGTGGGTGAGCAGTACTTC.

J is TRBJ2-3 and V is TRBV5-1; TRBD2 agrees at 10 bases. Germline values: CDR1 SGHRS, CDR2 YFSETQ. CDR3 size: 16 residues. V lost 0 bases and J lost 1; bases outside the gene matches: 2. The CDR3 DNA is TGCGCCAGCAGCTTGGGGGGGACTAGCGGCACAGATACGCAGTATTTT. This translates into CASSLGGTSGTDTQYF.

The gene calls are TRBV20-1 and TRBJ1-5; D is unclear. CDR1 and CDR2 (germline): DFQATT, SNEGSKA (reference sequence). The CDR3 is 13 amino acids. CDR3 DNA sequence: TGCAGCACTGGACGGAGTGGAAATCAGCCCCAGCATTTT. Translated: CSTGRSGNQPQHF.

This clonotype was picked up many times. The V and J genes are TRBV10-2 and TRBJ2-1; D is possibly TRBD2 (7 bases). The CDR3 covers 15 residues. Per germline, CDR1 WSHSY and CDR2 SAAADI. V lost 4 bases and J 9 bases, leaving 19 bases between the germline ends. For the CDR3, the DNA is TGCGCCAGCAGTGCTAAGGGGGGGCCCGTTAGTGAGCAGTTCTTC. Its protein is CASSAKGGPVSEQFF.

The rearrangement joins TRBV10-3 to TRBJ1-6; a possible D gene is TRBD1 (6 bases). CDR3 length equals 15 residues. Trimming took 10 bases from V and 1 from J, leaving 14 bases between them. CDR1 is ENHRY and CDR2 is SYGVKD in the germline V gene. The CDR3 DNA sequence: TGTGCCACCTACGAAGGGGGATCCTATAATTCACCCCTCCACTTT. Translating gives CATYEGGSYNSPLHF.

V is TRBV2 and J is TRBJ1-2, with D unclear. This CDR3 is 13 amino acids long. Germline loops: CDR1 SNHLY, CDR2 FYNNEI. The ends were cut back, 3 bases at V and 5 bases at J, with 10 bases in the middle. The CDR3 DNA sequence: TGTGCCAGCAGTGATGTCCAGAATTATGGCTACACCTTC. It yields the protein CASSDVQNYGYTF.

The chain recombines TRBV5-1 with TRBJ2-1; 9 bases are shared with TRBD1. The CDR3 runs 14 residues. Trimming cost V 4 bases and J 7 bases; bases outside gene matches: 6. Germline CDR1 is SGHRS and CDR2 is YFSETQ. The DNA of the CDR3 is TGCGCCAGCAGCCGTCCGGGACAGGGTAATGAGCAGTTCTTC. Its translation is CASSRPGQGNEQFF. The variable domain in full, completed from reference TRBV5-1 and TRBJ2-1, reads KAGVTQTPRYLIKTRGQQVTLSCSPISGHRSVSWYQQTPGQGLQFLFEYFSETQRNKGNFPGRFSGRQFSNSRSEMNVSTLELGDSALYLCASSRPGQGNEQFFGPGTRLTVL.

The rearrangement links TRBV20-1 to TRBJ2-5, with D possibly matching TRBD1 (6 bases). The CDR3 length is 14 residues. Trimming took off 6 bases at V and 3 bases at J, with 17 bases between the two ends. Germline-derived CDR1 and CDR2 are DFQATT and SNEGSKA (reference sequence). CDR3 DNA sequence: TGCAGTGCGTCCGGGACACCGTGGAAAGAGACCCAGTACTTC. It translates to CSASGTPWKETQYF.

V and J are TRBV5-1 and TRBJ1-4; unclear D gene. This CDR3 has 15 amino acids. The germline CDR1 and CDR2 sequences are SGHRS and YFSETQ. V lost 0 bases and J lost 2, with 8 bases in between. The CDR3 loop reads CASSLGRTTNEKLFF. The CDR3, as DNA: TGCGCCAGCAGCTTGGGGCGAACGACTAATGAAAAACTGTTTTTT.

The rearrangement uses TRBV14 and TRBJ2-7; D is perhaps TRBD1 (6 bases). With 1 base removed from V and 4 bases from J, the gap between germline ends came to 11 bases. The CDR3 totals 14 residues. The germline CDR1 and CDR2 sequences are SGHDN and FVKESK. The CDR3 bases are TGTGCCAGCAGCCAAGGGGGAAGGGGGTACGAGCAGTACTTC. This translates into CASSQGGRGYEQYF.

Worth noting for this clonotype: A much larger clone lies a single base off, so this may be a read error. This rearrangement joins TRBV6-5 to TRBJ2-1; 8 nucleotides align to TRBD2. The J call may be wrong; the DNA end is better matched by TRBJ2-7. Germline values: CDR1 MNHEY, CDR2 SVGAGI. This CDR3 spans 16 amino acids. CDR3 in DNA: TGTGCCAGCAGTAGGGGCAGCGGGAGCTCCTACAATGAGCAGTACTTC. Its protein product is CASSRGSGSSYNEQYF.

This chain uses TRBV6-5 with TRBJ2-7; 7 positions agree with TRBD2. The CDR3 spans 18 residues. CDR1 and CDR2 from the germline V gene are MNHEY and SVGAGI. The trim removed 2 bases at V and 2 bases at J, leaving 15 bases unmatched. This CDR3 reads CASSYTSRIAGDPYEQYF. DNA for the CDR3: TGTGCCAGCAGTTACACGTCCAGGATAGCGGGCGACCCCTACGAGCAGTACTTC.

This clonotype was seen once. This chain joins TRBV25-1 and TRBJ2-7, with 7 bases that match TRBD1. Germline CDR1 and CDR2: MGHDK and SYGVNS. The V gene end was trimmed by 3 bases and the J gene end by 0 bases; junction bases not matched to a gene: 8. The CDR3 length is 16 residues. The CDR3 DNA is TGTGCCAGCAGTGACCCCCTCCGGGACAGCTCCTACGAGCAGTACTTC. Encoded protein: CASSDPLRDSSYEQYF.

This clonotype has more than one count but fewer than ten. This chain joins TRBV29-1 and TRBJ2-5, with D maybe TRBD1 (6 bases). Germline V gene sequence: CDR1 SQVTM, CDR2 ANQGSEA. The CDR3 covers 16 residues. Trimming stripped 0 bases from V and 9 bases from J, with 23 bases between. CDR3 in DNA: TGCAGCGTTGAAGATTTGGGGGCAGGCTTCGTGTTGGCCCAGTACTTC. Translated, it gives CSVEDLGAGFVLAQYF. Based on the CDR3 plus reference TRBV29-1 and TRBJ2-5, the full variable domain is SAVISQKPSRDICQRGTSLTIQCQVDSQVTMMFWYRQQPGQSLTLIATANQGSEATYESGFVIDKFPISRPNLTFSTLTVSNMSPEDSSIYLCSVEDLGAGFVLAQYFGPGTRLLVL.

This clonotype was counted between two and nine times. The chain links TRBV20-1 to TRBJ1-1; TRBD1 is a possible D gene (5 bases). The CDR3 totals 10 residues. V was clipped by 7 bases and J by 10 bases, with 13 bases between them. CDR1 and CDR2 from the germline V gene are DFQATT and SNEGSKA (reference sequence). Here the CDR3 DNA reads TGCAGTGTTCGTCAGGGTCGAGCTTTCTTT. It translates to CSVRQGRAFF.

The rearrangement links TRBV5-6 to TRBJ2-1; 8 nucleotides align to TRBD1. Germline CDR1 is SGHDT and CDR2 is YYEEEE. Unmatched junction bases numbered 17, after V lost 3 bases and J lost 3 bases. This CDR3 comprises 19 residues. The CDR3 sequence is CASSSNLDRGHLFYNEQFF. DNA for the CDR3: TGTGCCAGCAGCTCAAATTTAGACAGGGGTCATCTTTTCTACAATGAGCAGTTCTTC.

This clonotype was seen many times. J is TRBJ2-5 and V is TRBV29-1; 8 bases fit TRBD2. Trimming at V came to 6 bases and at J to 2 bases, leaving 11 bases not matched to a gene. The CDR3 extends over 15 amino acids. Germline V gene sequence: CDR1 SQVTM, CDR2 ANQGSEA. The CDR3 reads CSVRIAGNIQETQYF. The CDR3 bases are TGCAGCGTCCGTATAGCGGGGAACATACAAGAGACCCAGTACTTC. Variable domain in full (rest from reference TRBV29-1 and TRBJ2-5): SAVISQKPSRDICQRGTSLTIQCQVDSQVTMMFWYRQQPGQSLTLIATANQGSEATYESGFVIDKFPISRPNLTFSTLTVSNMSPEDSSIYLCSVRIAGNIQETQYFGPGTRLLVL.

V and J are TRBV6-5 and TRBJ2-4, with D maybe TRBD2 (6 bases). Judging by the DNA end, TRBJ2-7 fits better; the J call may be wrong. This CDR3 contains 14 residues. Per germline, CDR1 MNHEY and CDR2 SVGAGI. CDR3 residues: CASSYRATSYEQYF. Here the CDR3 DNA reads TGTGCCAGCAGTTACCGGGCGACTAGCTACGAGCAGTACTTC.